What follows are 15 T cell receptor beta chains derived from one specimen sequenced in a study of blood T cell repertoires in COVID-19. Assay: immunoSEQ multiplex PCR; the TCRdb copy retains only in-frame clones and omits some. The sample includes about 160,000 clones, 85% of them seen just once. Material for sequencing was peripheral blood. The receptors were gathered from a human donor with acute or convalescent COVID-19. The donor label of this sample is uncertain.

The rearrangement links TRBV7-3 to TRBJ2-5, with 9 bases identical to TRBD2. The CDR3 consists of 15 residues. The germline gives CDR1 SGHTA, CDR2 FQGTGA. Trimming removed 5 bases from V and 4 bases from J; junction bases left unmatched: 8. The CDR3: CASSAGTSRGETQYF. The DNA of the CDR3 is TGTGCCAGCAGCGCCGGGACTAGCCGGGGAGAGACCCAGTACTTC.

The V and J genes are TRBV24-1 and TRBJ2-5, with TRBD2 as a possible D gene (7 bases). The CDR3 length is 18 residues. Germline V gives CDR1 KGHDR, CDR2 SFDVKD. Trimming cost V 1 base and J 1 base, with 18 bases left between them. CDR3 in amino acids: CATSDFGGGPVSQETQYF. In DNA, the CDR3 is TGTGCCACCAGTGATTTTGGGGGGGGGCCCGTATCCCAAGAGACCCAGTACTTC.

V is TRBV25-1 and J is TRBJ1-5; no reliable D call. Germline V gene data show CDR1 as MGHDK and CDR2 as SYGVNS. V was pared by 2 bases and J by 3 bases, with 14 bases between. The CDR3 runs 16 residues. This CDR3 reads CASSEKGGGPNQPQHF. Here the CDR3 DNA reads TGTGCCAGCAGTGAAAAAGGTGGCGGGCCCAATCAGCCCCAGCATTTT.

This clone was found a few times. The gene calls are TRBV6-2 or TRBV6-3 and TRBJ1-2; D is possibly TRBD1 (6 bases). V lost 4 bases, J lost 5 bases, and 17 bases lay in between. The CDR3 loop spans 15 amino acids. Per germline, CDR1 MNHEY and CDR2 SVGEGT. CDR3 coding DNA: TGTGCCAGCAGTTTCGGTGACAGGAGGACGTATGGCTACACCTTC. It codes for CASSFGDRRTYGYTF.

The CDR3: CASSEANRASGYTF. CDR3 coding DNA: TGTGCCAGCAGTGAAGCCAACAGGGCCTCTGGCTACACCTTC. V and J are TRBV6-1 and TRBJ1-2; D is perhaps TRBD1 (6 bases). The CDR3 length is 14 residues. CDR1 is MNHNS and CDR2 is SASEGT in the germline V gene. The V end lost 0 bases, the J end lost 7 bases, and 12 bases lay between the germline ends.

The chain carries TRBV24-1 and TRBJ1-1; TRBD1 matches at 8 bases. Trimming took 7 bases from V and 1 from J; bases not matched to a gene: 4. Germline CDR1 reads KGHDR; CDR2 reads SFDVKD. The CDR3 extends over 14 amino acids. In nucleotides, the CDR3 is TGTGCCACCAGGTCAGGGGGCTCGAACACTGAAGCTTTCTTT. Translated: CATRSGGSNTEAFF.

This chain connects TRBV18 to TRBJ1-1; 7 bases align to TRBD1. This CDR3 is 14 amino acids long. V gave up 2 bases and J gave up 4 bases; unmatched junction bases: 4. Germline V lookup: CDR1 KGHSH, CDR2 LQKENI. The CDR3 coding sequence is TGTGCCAGCTCACCAAACCCAGGGGGCACTGAAGCTTTCTTT. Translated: CASSPNPGGTEAFF.

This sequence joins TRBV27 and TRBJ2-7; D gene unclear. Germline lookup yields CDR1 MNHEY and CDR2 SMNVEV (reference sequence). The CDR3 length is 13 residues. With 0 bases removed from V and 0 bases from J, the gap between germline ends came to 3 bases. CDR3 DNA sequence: TGTGCCAGCAGTTTATCCATCTCCTACGAGCAGTACTTC. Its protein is CASSLSISYEQYF.

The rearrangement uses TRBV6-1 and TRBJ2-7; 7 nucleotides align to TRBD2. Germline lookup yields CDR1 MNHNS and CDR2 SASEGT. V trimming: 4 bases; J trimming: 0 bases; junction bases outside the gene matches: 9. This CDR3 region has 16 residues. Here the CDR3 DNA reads TGTGCCAGCAGTGGAGACTGGCGCGGGGGCTCCTACGAGCAGTACTTC. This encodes CASSGDWRGGSYEQYF.

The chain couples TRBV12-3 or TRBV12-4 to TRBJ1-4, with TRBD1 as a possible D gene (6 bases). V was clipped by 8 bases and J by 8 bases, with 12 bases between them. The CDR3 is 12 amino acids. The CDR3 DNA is TGTGCCAGCCTGGGCAGGGGAGAAAAACTGTTTTTT. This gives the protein CASLGRGEKLFF.

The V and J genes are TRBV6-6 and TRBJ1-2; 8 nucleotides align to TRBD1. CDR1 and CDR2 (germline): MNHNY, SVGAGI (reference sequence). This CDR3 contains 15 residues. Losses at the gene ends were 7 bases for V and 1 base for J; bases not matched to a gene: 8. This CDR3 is CASKPGTGLNYGYTF. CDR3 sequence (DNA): TGTGCCAGCAAACCCGGGACAGGACTTAACTATGGCTACACCTTC.

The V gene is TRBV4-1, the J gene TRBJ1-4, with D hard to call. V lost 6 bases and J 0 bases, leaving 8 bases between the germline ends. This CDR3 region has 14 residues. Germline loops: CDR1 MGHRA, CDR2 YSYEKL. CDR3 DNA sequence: TGCGCCAGCAGTCCGGTAGCAACTAATGAAAAACTGTTTTTT. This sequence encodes CASSPVATNEKLFF.

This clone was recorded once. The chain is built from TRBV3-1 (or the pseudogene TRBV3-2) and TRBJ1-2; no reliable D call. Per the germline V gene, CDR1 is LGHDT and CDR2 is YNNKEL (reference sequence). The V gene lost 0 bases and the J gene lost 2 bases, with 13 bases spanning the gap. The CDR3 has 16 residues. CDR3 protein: CASSQDWRGSNYGYTF. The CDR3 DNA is TGTGCCAGCAGCCAAGATTGGAGAGGGAGCAACTATGGCTACACCTTC.

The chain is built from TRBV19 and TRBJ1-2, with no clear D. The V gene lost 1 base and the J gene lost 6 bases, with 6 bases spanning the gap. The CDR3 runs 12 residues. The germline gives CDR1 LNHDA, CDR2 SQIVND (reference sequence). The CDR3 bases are TGTGCCAGTAGTATAGGTACGGATGGCTACACCTTC. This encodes CASSIGTDGYTF.

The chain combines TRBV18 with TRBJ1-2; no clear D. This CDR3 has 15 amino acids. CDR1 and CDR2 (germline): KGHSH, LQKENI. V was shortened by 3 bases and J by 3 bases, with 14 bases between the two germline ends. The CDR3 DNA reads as TGTGCCAGCTCACCCACAGATATGCCTCACTATGGCTACACCTTC. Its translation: CASSPTDMPHYGYTF. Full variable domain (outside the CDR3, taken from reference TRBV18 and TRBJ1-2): NAGVMQNPRHLVRRRGQEARLRCSPMKGHSHVYWYRQLPEEGLKFMVYLQKENIIDESGMPKERFSAEFPKEGPSILRIQQVVRGDSAAYFCASSPTDMPHYGYTFGSGTRLTVV.